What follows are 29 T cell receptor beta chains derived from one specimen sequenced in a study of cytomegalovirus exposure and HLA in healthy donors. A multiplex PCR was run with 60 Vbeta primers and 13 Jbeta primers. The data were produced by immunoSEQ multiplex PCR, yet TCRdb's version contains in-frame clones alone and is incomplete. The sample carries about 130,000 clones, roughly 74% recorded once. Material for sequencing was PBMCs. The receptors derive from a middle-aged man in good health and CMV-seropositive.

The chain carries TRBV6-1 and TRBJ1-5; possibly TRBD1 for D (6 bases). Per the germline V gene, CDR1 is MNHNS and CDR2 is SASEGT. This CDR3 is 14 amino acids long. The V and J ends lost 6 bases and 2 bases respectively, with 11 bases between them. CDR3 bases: TGTGCCAGCAGGGCTCCAGGGGGCAATCAGCCCCAGCATTTT. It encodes CASRAPGGNQPQHF.

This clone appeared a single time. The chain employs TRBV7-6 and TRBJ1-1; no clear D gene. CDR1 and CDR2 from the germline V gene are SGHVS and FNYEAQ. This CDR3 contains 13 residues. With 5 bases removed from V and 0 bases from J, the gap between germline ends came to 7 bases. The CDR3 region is CASSLQLNTEAFF. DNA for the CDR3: TGTGCCAGCAGCCTACAGTTGAACACTGAAGCTTTCTTT.

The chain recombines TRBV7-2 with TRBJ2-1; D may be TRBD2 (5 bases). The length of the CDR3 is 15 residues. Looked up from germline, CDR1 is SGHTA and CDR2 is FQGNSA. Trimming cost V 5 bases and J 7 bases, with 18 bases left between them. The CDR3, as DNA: TGTGCCAGCAGCGGCCGGAGAGACCCGGGGAATGAGCAGTTCTTC. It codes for CASSGRRDPGNEQFF.

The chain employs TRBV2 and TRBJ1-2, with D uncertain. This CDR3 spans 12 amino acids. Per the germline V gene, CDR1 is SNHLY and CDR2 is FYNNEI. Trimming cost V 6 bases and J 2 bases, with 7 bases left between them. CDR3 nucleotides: TGTGCCAGCAGCTTAAAAAACTATGGCTACACCTTC. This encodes CASSLKNYGYTF.

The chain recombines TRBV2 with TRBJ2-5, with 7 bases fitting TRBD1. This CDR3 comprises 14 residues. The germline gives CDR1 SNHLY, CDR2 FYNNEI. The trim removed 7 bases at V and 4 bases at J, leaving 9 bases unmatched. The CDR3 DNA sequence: TGTGCCAGCATTCCTACAACAGGGGCAGAGACCCAGTACTTC. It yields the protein CASIPTTGAETQYF.

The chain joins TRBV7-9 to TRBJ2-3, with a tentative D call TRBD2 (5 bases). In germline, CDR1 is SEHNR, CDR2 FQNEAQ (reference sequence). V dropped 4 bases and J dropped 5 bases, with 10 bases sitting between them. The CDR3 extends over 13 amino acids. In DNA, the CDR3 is TGTGCCAGCAGCTCCGGACTGGTAGATACGCAGTATTTT. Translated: CASSSGLVDTQYF. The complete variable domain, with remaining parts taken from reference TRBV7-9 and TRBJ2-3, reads DTGVSQNPRHKITKRGQNVTFRCDPISEHNRLYWYRQTLGQGPEFLTYFQNEAQLEKSRLLSDRFSAERPKGSFSTLEIQRTEQGDSAMYLCASSSGLVDTQYFGPGTRLTVL.

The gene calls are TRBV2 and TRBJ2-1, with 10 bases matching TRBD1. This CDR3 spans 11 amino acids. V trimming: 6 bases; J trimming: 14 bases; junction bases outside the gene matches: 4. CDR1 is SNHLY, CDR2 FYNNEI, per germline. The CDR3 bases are TGTGCCAGCAGAGGGACAGGGGATAAGTTCTTC. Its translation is CASRGTGDKFF. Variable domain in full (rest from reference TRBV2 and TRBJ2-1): EPEVTQTPSHQVTQMGQEVILRCVPISNHLYFYWYRQILGQKVEFLVSFYNNEISEKSEIFDDQFSVERPDGSNFTLKIRSTKLEDSAMYFCASRGTGDKFFGPGTRLTVL.

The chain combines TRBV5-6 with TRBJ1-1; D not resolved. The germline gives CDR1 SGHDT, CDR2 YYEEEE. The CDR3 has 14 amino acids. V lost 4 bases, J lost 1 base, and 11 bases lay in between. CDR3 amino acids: CASSHPGGNTEAFF. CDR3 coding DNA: TGTGCCAGCAGCCACCCTGGAGGGAACACTGAAGCTTTCTTT.

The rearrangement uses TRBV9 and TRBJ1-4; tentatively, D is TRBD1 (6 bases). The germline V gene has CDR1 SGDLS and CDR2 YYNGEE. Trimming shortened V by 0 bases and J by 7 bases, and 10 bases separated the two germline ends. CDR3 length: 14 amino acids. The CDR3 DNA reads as TGTGCCAGCAGCGTAGGAGGGGGGGGTGAAAAACTGTTTTTT. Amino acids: CASSVGGGGEKLFF. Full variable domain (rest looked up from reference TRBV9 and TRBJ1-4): DSGVTQTPKHLITATGQRVTLRCSPRSGDLSVYWYQQSLDQGLQFLIQYYNGEERAKGNILERFSAQQFPDLHSELNLSSLELGDSALYFCASSVGGGGEKLFFGSGTQLSVL.

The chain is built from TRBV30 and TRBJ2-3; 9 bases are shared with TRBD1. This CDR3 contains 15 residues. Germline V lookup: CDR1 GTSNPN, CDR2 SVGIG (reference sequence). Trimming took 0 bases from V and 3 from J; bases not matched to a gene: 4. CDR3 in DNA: TGTGCCTGGAGTGTAGGGGACAGGGCGACAGATACGCAGTATTTT. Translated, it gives CAWSVGDRATDTQYF.

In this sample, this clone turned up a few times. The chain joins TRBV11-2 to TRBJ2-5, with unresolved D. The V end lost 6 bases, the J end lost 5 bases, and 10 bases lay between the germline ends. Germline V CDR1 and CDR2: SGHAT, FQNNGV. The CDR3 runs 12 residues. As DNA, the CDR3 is TGTGCCAGCAGTTCAAGCGCTGAGACCCAGTACTTC. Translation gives CASSSSAETQYF.

CDR3 DNA: TGTGCCAGCAGTTTATCTCCGGGAATGAACACTGAAGCTTTCTTT. This gives the protein CASSLSPGMNTEAFF. J is TRBJ1-1 and V is TRBV27; D remains unclear. CDR1 and CDR2 (germline): MNHEY, SMNVEV (reference sequence). Deletions cut 0 bases from V and 0 bases from J, with 8 bases between. The CDR3 spans 15 residues.

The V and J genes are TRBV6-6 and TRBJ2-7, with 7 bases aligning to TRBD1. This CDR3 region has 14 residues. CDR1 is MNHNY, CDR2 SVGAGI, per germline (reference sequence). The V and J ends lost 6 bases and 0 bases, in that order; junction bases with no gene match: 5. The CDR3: CASSQGQLSYEQYF. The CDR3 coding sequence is TGTGCCAGCAGCCAGGGACAGCTCTCCTACGAGCAGTACTTC.

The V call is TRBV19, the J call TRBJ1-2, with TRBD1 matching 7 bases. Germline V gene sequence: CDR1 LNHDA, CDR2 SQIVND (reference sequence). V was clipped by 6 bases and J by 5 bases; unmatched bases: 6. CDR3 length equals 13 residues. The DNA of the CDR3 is TGTGCCAGTAGGGGACAGATTCGGTATGGCTACACCTTC. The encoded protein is CASRGQIRYGYTF.

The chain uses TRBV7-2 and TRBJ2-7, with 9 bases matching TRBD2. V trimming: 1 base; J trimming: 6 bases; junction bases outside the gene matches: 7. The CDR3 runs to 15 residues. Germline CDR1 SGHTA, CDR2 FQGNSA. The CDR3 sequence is CASSLVGGGAPEQYF. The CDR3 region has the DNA TGTGCCAGCAGCTTAGTAGGCGGGGGGGCCCCCGAGCAGTACTTC.

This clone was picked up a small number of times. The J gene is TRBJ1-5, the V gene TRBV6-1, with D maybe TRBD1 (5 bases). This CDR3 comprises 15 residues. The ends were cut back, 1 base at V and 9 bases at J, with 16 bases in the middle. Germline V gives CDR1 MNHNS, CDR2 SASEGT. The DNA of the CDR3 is TGTGCCAGCAGTGAAGGAGGGCCACGGGGGAGGCCCCAGCATTTT. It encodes CASSEGGPRGRPQHF.

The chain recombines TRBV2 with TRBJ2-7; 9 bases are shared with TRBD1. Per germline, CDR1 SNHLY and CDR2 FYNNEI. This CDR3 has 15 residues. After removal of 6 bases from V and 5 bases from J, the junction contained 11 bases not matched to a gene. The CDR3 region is CASSLWDREKDEQYF. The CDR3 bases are TGTGCCAGCAGCTTATGGGACAGGGAGAAGGACGAGCAGTACTTC.

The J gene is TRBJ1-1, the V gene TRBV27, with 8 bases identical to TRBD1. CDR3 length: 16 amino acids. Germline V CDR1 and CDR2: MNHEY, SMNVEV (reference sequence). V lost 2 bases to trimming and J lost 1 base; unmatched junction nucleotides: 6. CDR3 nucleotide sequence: TGTGCCAGCAGTTTACTCCCTGGGACAGGGAACACTGAAGCTTTCTTT. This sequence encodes CASSLLPGTGNTEAFF.

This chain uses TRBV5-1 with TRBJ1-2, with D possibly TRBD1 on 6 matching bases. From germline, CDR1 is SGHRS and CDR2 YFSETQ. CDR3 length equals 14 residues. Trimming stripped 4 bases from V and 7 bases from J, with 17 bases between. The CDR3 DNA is TGCGCCAGCAGCCTACATACAGGGTCTGGTGGCTACACCTTC. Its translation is CASSLHTGSGGYTF. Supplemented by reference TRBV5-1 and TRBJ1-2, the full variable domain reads KAGVTQTPRYLIKTRGQQVTLSCSPISGHRSVSWYQQTPGQGLQFLFEYFSETQRNKGNFPGRFSGRQFSNSRSEMNVSTLELGDSALYLCASSLHTGSGGYTFGSGTRLTVV.

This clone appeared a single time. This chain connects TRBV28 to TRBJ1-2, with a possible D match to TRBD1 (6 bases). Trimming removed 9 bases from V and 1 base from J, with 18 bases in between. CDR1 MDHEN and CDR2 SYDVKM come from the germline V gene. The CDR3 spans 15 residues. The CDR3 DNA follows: TGTGCCAGTTCAGAGGGGGGGGCAGTTAACTATGGCTACACCTTC. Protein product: CASSEGGAVNYGYTF.

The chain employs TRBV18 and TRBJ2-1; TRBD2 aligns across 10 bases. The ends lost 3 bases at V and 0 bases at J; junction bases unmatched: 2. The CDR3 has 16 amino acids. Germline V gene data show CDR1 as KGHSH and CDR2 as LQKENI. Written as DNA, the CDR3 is TGTGCCAGCTCACCTAGGACTAGCGGCTCCTACAATGAGCAGTTCTTC. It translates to CASSPRTSGSYNEQFF.

CDR3 sequence reads: CASSDRDWDTEAFF. CDR3 sequence (DNA): TGTGCCAGCAGTGACAGGGATTGGGACACTGAAGCTTTCTTT. The rearrangement joins TRBV2 to TRBJ1-1; weak D call: TRBD1 (5 bases). The V gene lost 3 bases and the J gene lost 3 bases, with 11 bases spanning the gap. Germline CDR1 is SNHLY and CDR2 is FYNNEI. CDR3 length equals 14 residues.

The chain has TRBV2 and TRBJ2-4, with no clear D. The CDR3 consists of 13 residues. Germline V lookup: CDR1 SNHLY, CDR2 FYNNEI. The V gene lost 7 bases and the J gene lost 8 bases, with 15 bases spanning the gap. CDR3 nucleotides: TGTGCCAGCAAAGTTGGTAGCCGCGACATTCAGTACTTC. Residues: CASKVGSRDIQYF. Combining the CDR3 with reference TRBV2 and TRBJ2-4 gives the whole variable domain EPEVTQTPSHQVTQMGQEVILRCVPISNHLYFYWYRQILGQKVEFLVSFYNNEISEKSEIFDDQFSVERPDGSNFTLKIRSTKLEDSAMYFCASKVGSRDIQYFGAGTRLSVL.

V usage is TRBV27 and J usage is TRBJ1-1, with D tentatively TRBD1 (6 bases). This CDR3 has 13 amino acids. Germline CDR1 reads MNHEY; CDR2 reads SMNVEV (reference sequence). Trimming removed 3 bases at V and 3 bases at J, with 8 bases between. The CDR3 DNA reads TGTGCCAGCAGTTTTTACAGGGACACTGAAGCTTTCTTT. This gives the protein CASSFYRDTEAFF.

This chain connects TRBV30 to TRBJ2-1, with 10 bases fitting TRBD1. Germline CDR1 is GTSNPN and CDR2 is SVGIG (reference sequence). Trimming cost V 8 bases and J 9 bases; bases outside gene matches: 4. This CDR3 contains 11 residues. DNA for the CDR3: TGTGCCGGGGACAGGGGTCCTGAGCAGTTCTTC. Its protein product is CAGDRGPEQFF.

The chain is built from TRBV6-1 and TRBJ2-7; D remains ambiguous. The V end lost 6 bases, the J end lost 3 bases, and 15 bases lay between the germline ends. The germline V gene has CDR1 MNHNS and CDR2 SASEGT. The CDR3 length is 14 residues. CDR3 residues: CASSPLGGYYEQYF. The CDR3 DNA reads TGTGCCAGCAGCCCTCTTGGCGGATACTACGAGCAGTACTTC.

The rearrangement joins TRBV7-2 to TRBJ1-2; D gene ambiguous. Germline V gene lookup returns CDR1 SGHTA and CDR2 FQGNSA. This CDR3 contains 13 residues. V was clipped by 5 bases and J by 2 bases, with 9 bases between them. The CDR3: CASSASGNYGYTF. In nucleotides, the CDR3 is TGTGCCAGCAGCGCTTCAGGAAACTATGGCTACACCTTC. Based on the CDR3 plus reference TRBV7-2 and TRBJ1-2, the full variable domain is GAGVSQSPSNKVTEKGKDVELRCDPISGHTALYWYRQSLGQGLEFLIYFQGNSAPDKSGLPSDRFSAERTGGSVSTLTIQRTQQEDSAVYLCASSASGNYGYTFGSGTRLTVV.

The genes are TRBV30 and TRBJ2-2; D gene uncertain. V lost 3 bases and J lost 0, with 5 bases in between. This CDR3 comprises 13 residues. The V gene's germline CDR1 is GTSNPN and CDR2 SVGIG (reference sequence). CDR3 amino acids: CAWSPSNTGELFF. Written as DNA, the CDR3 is TGTGCCTGGAGCCCTTCGAACACCGGGGAGCTGTTTTTT.

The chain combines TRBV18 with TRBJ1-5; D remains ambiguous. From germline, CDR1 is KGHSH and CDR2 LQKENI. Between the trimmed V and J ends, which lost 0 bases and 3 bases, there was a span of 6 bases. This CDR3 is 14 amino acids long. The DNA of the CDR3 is TGTGCCAGCTCACCACCGACACTCAATCAGCCCCAGCATTTT. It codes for CASSPPTLNQPQHF.